One and the same sample provided the 10 T cell receptor beta chains below, sequenced in a study of naive and memory T cell subsets. The beta constant-region primer was an equimolar mix of two oligonucleotides covering TRBC1 and TRBC2. Nested alpha and beta constant-region primers with the SP2 primer drove four PCR rounds on ligated cDNA. TCRdb reprocessed the UMI-ligation and nested PCR reads with MiXCR, giving one entry per CDR3 protein. The sample has 30,000 to 40,000 distinct CDR3 sequences; about 18% are singletons. Sequencing was done on a sample of effector memory CD4+ T cells from blood. Indicated subset: effector memory, CD45RA- CD27-. The receptor source for this set is a human donor in good health.

This clonotype has a handful of counts. The chain is built from TRBV20-1 and TRBJ2-7; 13 bases match TRBD2. Unmatched junction bases numbered 11, after V lost 0 bases and J lost 6 bases. Per germline, CDR1 DFQATT and CDR2 SNEGSKA (reference sequence). The CDR3 is 17 amino acids. The CDR3 nucleotides are TGCAGTGCTAGAGATTTAAAGGGACTAGCGGGATTTGGCGAGCAGTACTTC. As protein: CSARDLKGLAGFGEQYF.

This clonotype was counted at least ten times. This chain joins TRBV20-1 and TRBJ1-5, with TRBD1 identical over 10 bases. CDR3 length: 16 residues. J lost 2 bases, V lost 5 bases, and 9 bases had no gene match. In germline, CDR1 is DFQATT, CDR2 SNEGSKA (reference sequence). CDR3 DNA: TGCAGTGCTCCCCCACCTGGGACAGGGGGCAATCAGCCCCAGCATTTT. Protein product: CSAPPPGTGGNQPQHF.

J is TRBJ2-1 and V is TRBV5-1; D possibly corresponds to TRBD1 (6 bases). The V end was cut by 2 bases, the J end by 10 bases, with 13 bases between. CDR1 and CDR2 from the germline V gene are SGHRS and YFSETQ. The CDR3 sequence is 13 residues long. The DNA of the CDR3 is TGCGCCAGCAGCTTAACAGGGTCTAGGGAGCAGTTCTTC. Translated: CASSLTGSREQFF. Full variable domain (rest looked up from reference TRBV5-1 and TRBJ2-1): KAGVTQTPRYLIKTRGQQVTLSCSPISGHRSVSWYQQTPGQGLQFLFEYFSETQRNKGNFPGRFSGRQFSNSRSEMNVSTLELGDSALYLCASSLTGSREQFFGPGTRLTVL.

This clonotype was counted between two and nine times. The rearrangement joins TRBV5-4 to TRBJ2-5; TRBD2 agrees at 12 bases. Germline V gene lookup returns CDR1 SGHNT and CDR2 YYREEE (reference sequence). This CDR3 has 15 residues. The V gene end was trimmed by 3 bases and the J gene end by 5 bases; junction bases not matched to a gene: 5. The DNA of the CDR3 is TGTGCCAGCAGCTCGACTAGCGGGAGTAGGGAGACCCAGTACTTC. Protein product: CASSSTSGSRETQYF.

This clonotype was counted between two and nine times. This chain joins TRBV15 and TRBJ1-5, with TRBD1 as a possible D gene (5 bases). CDR3 length: 15 amino acids. V was pared by 0 bases and J by 5 bases, with 11 bases between. Germline assignment: CDR1 LNHNV and CDR2 YYDKDF (reference sequence). In DNA form, the CDR3 reads TGTGCCACCAGCAGAGATGCACAGGACTATCAGCCCCAGCATTTT. Its translation: CATSRDAQDYQPQHF.

CDR3 in amino acids: CASSERGDRGKHGYTF. CDR3 DNA: TGTGCCAGCAGTGAAAGGGGAGACAGGGGAAAACATGGCTACACCTTC. The chain uses TRBV25-1 and TRBJ1-2; 8 positions agree with TRBD1. V lost 2 bases to trimming and J lost 6 bases; unmatched junction nucleotides: 11. Germline V gene data show CDR1 as MGHDK and CDR2 as SYGVNS. There are 16 residues in the CDR3.

Of note for this clonotype: One end of the junction is discordant with germline, which a read error may explain. The chain carries TRBV20-1 and TRBJ1-2; D is undetermined. Looked up from germline, CDR1 is DFQATT and CDR2 is SNEGSKA (reference sequence). The CDR3 totals 16 residues. The CDR3, as DNA: TGCAGTGCTAGAGTCCGAGTCCCCGCCGGCAACTATAGCTACACCTTC. Translating gives CSARVRVPAGNYSYTF.

In its sample, this clonotype was seen a few times. CDR3 DNA sequence: TGTGCCAGCAGTTTGGGGACAGGGACCTCTGGAAACACCATATATTTT. This sequence encodes CASSLGTGTSGNTIYF. The V and J genes are TRBV27 and TRBJ1-3; 9 nucleotides line up with TRBD1. The CDR3 is 16 residues long. The germline CDR1 and CDR2 sequences are MNHEY and SMNVEV (reference sequence). Germline trimming cut 3 bases from V and 0 bases from J; bases unmatched to any gene: 3.

This clonotype showed up just a few times. The V and J genes are TRBV5-5 and TRBJ1-4; D unclear. The germline V gene encodes CDR1 SGHKS and CDR2 YYEKEE (reference sequence). The CDR3 spans 14 residues. Trimming stripped 4 bases from V and 0 bases from J, with 7 bases between. The CDR3 DNA follows: TGTGCCAGCAGCCGCAGCGCAACTAATGAAAAACTGTTTTTT. This codes for CASSRSATNEKLFF.

This clonotype showed up just a few times. The CDR3 region is CASSPSAGGVSGELFF. Written as DNA, the CDR3 is TGTGCCAGCAGCCCCTCCGCGGGAGGGGTGTCGGGGGAGCTGTTTTTT. The V and J genes are TRBV3-1 and TRBJ2-2; 9 positions agree with TRBD2. Germline loops: CDR1 LGHDT, CDR2 YNNKEL (reference sequence). The CDR3 covers 16 residues. V gave up 4 bases and J gave up 8 bases; unmatched junction bases: 11.